A selection of T cell receptor beta chains follows, all from one sample in a study of early T cells in non-severe SARS-CoV-2 infection. TCRdb processed the 5' RACE reads anew with MiXCR; each CDR3 protein has one entry. Of some 71,000 distinct CDR3 sequences detected, 9.5% appear once; the ten largest clones hold 4.5% to 6.5%. What was sequenced was whole blood. Receptors were obtained from an adult who was a healthcare worker with PCR-confirmed SARS-CoV-2 infection or an uninfected control (not recorded which). Each CDR3 is given with its conserved first and last residue. A D gene is named only where the DNA matches it firmly. Clone size is shown for a subset of rows, as once, few, many or a class of expanded clone.

len,v_gene,abundance,d_gene,j_gene,CDR3nt,CDR3aa
15,TRBV4-2,few,TRBD2,TRBJ2-5,TGTGCCAGCAGCCAAACTAGCGGAGAACAAGAGACCCAGTACTTC,CASSQTSGEQETQYF
15,TRBV6-5,many,NA,TRBJ2-1,TGTGCCAGCAGAAGAGGGACGTTCTCCTACAATGAGCAGTTCTTC,CASRRGTFSYNEQFF
17,TRBV2,few,TRBD2,TRBJ2-3,TGTGCCAGCGGTAAGACTAGCGGGAGCCAAATCACAGATACGCAGTATTTT,CASGKTSGSQITDTQYF
12,TRBV29-1,few,NA,TRBJ2-7,TGCAGCGTTGCAGCTTACACGCTGGAGCAGTACTTC,CSVAAYTLEQYF
15,TRBV20-1,few,NA,TRBJ2-1,TGCAGTGCTAGGGGGGGCCCAGCTAGGACCAATGAGCAGTTCTTC,CSARGGPARTNEQFF
17,TRBV11-2,few,NA,TRBJ2-7,TGTGCCAGCAGCTTAGATACTGGGGCGAGGTCTGGGCGCGAGCAGTACTTC,CASSLDTGARSGREQYF
16,TRBV24-1,many,TRBD2,TRBJ2-1,TGTGCCACCAGTGATCCAAGCGGGGGAACCTACAATGAGCAGTTCTTC,CATSDPSGGTYNEQFF
15,TRBV5-8,many,TRBD1,TRBJ1-5,TGTGCCAGCAGCCTAGGGACAGTCGAGGGACAGCCCCAGCATTTT,CASSLGTVEGQPQHF
12,TRBV7-3,NA,TRBD1,TRBJ1-1,TGTGCCAGCAGCGGGGCACAGGGGGAAGCTTTCTTT,CASSGAQGEAFF
13,TRBV14,NA,NA,TRBJ2-3,TGTGCCAGCAGCCAAGCGATGCAAGATACGCAGTATTTT,CASSQAMQDTQYF
13,TRBV7-9,few,NA,TRBJ1-6,TGTGCCAGCAGCTTGACAGTTAATTCACCCCTCCACTTT,CASSLTVNSPLHF
16,TRBV6-5,many,NA,TRBJ2-1,TGTGCCAGCAGTTACGCGGGGGCAGTGGGAGGGCTTGAGCAGTTCTTC,CASSYAGAVGGLEQFF
15,TRBV7-9,many,TRBD1,TRBJ2-7,TGTGCCAGCAGCGGACAGGGGGCCGGAGGGCCCGAGCAGTACTTC,CASSGQGAGGPEQYF
13,TRBV6-1,NA,NA,TRBJ2-7,TGTGCCAGCAGTGAACGATGGGACTACGAGCAGTACTTC,CASSERWDYEQYF
15,TRBV7-2,NA,TRBD1,TRBJ1-3,TGTGCCAGCAGCTATAGGACAGGGAAGGAAAACACCATATATTTT,CASSYRTGKENTIYF
17,TRBV4-2,many,NA,TRBJ2-1,TGTGCCAGCAGCCAAGATTCGGGCTCTTCCAACTTCAATGAGCAGTTCTTC,CASSQDSGSSNFNEQFF
15,TRBV5-4,many,NA,TRBJ1-3,TGTGCCAGCAGCTTAGAGGGGCTGCCTGGAAACACCATATATTTT,CASSLEGLPGNTIYF
11,TRBV20-1,many,NA,TRBJ1-2,TGCAGTGCTAGTTCAGGGGTTGGCTACACCTTC,CSASSGVGYTF
14,TRBV18,many,NA,TRBJ2-3,TGTGCCAGCTCACGATTTCAGAGCACAGATACGCAGTATTTT,CASSRFQSTDTQYF
17,TRBV5-1,NA,TRBD1,TRBJ2-2,TGCGCCAGCAGCGCCTGGACAGGGGGCAGCAACACCGGGGAGCTGTTTTTT,CASSAWTGGSNTGELFF
14,TRBV24-1,NA,NA,TRBJ2-1,TGTGCCACCAGTGACCGCGGCAGACACAATGAGCAGTTCTTC,CATSDRGRHNEQFF
13,TRBV29-1,NA,NA,TRBJ2-3,TGCAGCGTTGGTACCCAGGGGACAGATACGCAGTATTTT,CSVGTQGTDTQYF
13,TRBV6-5,NA,NA,TRBJ1-1,TGTGCCAGCAGTTATTCAGGGACCACTGAAGCTTTCTTT,CASSYSGTTEAFF
15,TRBV25-1,NA,NA,TRBJ2-3,TGTGCCAGCAGACGGGACACGGGAGAAGGAGATACGCAGTATTTT,CASRRDTGEGDTQYF
14,TRBV5-1,many,NA,TRBJ2-7,TGCGCCAGCAGCTTGACAGGGTTAGGATACGAGCAGTACTTC,CASSLTGLGYEQYF
14,TRBV29-1,NA,TRBD1,TRBJ1-2,TGCATGGTCGGACTGGAGACAGGGAACTATGGCTACACCTTC,CMVGLETGNYGYTF
16,TRBV3-1,NA,TRBD1,TRBJ2-2,TGTGCCAGCAGCCATTCCAGGACAGGGAACACCGGGGAGCTGTTTTTT,CASSHSRTGNTGELFF
12,TRBV7-9,many,NA,TRBJ1-1,TGTGCCAGCTCCCTTCTGAACACTGAAGCTTTCTTT,CASSLLNTEAFF
13,TRBV29-1,many,NA,TRBJ2-7,TGCAGCGTTGGGACCCCGACAGCATACGAGCAGTACTTC,CSVGTPTAYEQYF
12,TRBV7-9,NA,NA,TRBJ1-1,TGTGCCAGCAGTTCGGCTCGGGCTGAAGCTTTCTTT,CASSSARAEAFF
14,TRBV12-3/TRBV12-4,NA,NA,TRBJ1-2,TGTGCCACCTTTTGGCAATCAAGGGGCTATGGCTACACCTTC,CATFWQSRGYGYTF
10,TRBV21-1,many,NA,TRBJ2-1,TGTGCCAGCATAGGGTATGAGCAGTTCTTC,CASIGYEQFF
14,TRBV5-6,many,NA,TRBJ1-2,TGTGCCAGCAGCAGACCCCCCCGGGACTATGGCTACACCTTC,CASSRPPRDYGYTF
16,TRBV2,few,NA,TRBJ2-2,TGTGCCAGCACCCGGGGAGTCGGGCGTAACACCGGGGAGCTGTTTTTT,CASTRGVGRNTGELFF
14,TRBV9,many,TRBD1,TRBJ2-1,TGTGCCAGCAGCAGGGGACAGGGCAACAATGAGCAGTTCTTC,CASSRGQGNNEQFF
16,TRBV4-1,many,NA,TRBJ1-3,TGCGCCAGCACGGGGTCCTCCCGTACCTCTGGAAACACCATATATTTT,CASTGSSRTSGNTIYF
16,TRBV7-2,many,NA,TRBJ2-1,TGTGCCAGCAGCCCAGAAAGTCTTTCCTGGCACAATGAGCAGTTCTTC,CASSPESLSWHNEQFF